Listed below are T cell receptor beta chains from one sample, sequenced in a study of shared clonotypes between healthy human individuals. Profiling relied on immunoSEQ multiplex PCR, and the TCRdb table lists in-frame clones only, not all of them. The repertoire holds roughly 550,000 clones, over 95% seen once, with 0.095% to 0.12% in the top ten. Sequenced sample: naive CD8+ T cells sorted from blood. The receptors here all came from a woman under 40 in good health. Each CDR3 is given with its conserved first and last residue. A D gene is named only where the DNA matches it firmly. Clone size, where shown, is once, few, many, or a class for clones that have expanded.

d_gene,j_gene,v_gene,abundance,CDR3nt,CDR3aa
TRBD1,TRBJ2-7,TRBV4-2,.,TGTGCCAGCAGTCATAACCGAGGGACAGGGGACGCCTACGAGCAGTACTTC,CASSHNRGTGDAYEQYF
.,TRBJ2-7,TRBV2,.,TGTGCCAGCAGTGGCCGGGAGACTTCCGGGTACGAGCAGTACTTC,CASSGRETSGYEQYF
TRBD2,TRBJ2-7,TRBV28,.,TGTGCCAGCAGCCCTCTGGGGACTAGCGGGATTTGGGAGCAGTACTTC,CASSPLGTSGIWEQYF
TRBD2,TRBJ2-2,TRBV2,.,TGTGCCAGCAGTGAAAGGACTAGCGGGATGGGCACCGGGGAGCTGTTTTTT,CASSERTSGMGTGELFF
.,TRBJ2-6,TRBV5-8,.,TGTGCCAGCTGCCTTGGTCATACACAAAGTCGGGCCAACGTCCTGACTTTC,CASCLGHTQSRANVLTF
.,TRBJ2-1,TRBV28,.,TGTGCCAGCAGCCCCGTAGCGCCCTCCTACAATGAGCAGTTCTTC,CASSPVAPSYNEQFF
.,TRBJ2-7,TRBV5-4,.,TGTGCCAGCAGCGTAGGTCCGGGTCCCTACGAGCAGTACTTC,CASSVGPGPYEQYF
.,TRBJ1-2,TRBV6-5,.,TGTGCCAGCAGTTACTCGGCAGGGTCTGGCTATGGCTACACCTTC,CASSYSAGSGYGYTF
.,TRBJ2-7,TRBV5-1,.,TGCGCCAGCAGCTTGGACCCCCAGCGGGCCACCTACGAGCAGTACTTC,CASSLDPQRATYEQYF
.,TRBJ2-7,TRBV6-4,.,TGTGCCAGCAGTGACACCCCGGGGGCGCAGGTCGACGAGCAGTACTTC,CASSDTPGAQVDEQYF
TRBD2,TRBJ2-7,TRBV5-6,.,TGTGCCAGCAGCTTTGGGACTAGCGGACCCTACGAGCAGTACTTC,CASSFGTSGPYEQYF
.,TRBJ1-1,TRBV6-5,.,TGTCCCAGCAGTATTATCGACAGGAGGAACACTGAAGCTTTCTTT,CPSSIIDRRNTEAFF
.,TRBJ2-6,TRBV27,.,TGTGCCAGCAGTTTAGCCAGATACGGGGCCAACGTCCTGACTTTC,CASSLARYGANVLTF
TRBD2,TRBJ2-3,TRBV10-2,.,TGCGCCAGCAAAAGCGGGAGAGGCACAGATACGCAGTATTTT,CASKSGRGTDTQYF
TRBD1,TRBJ2-7,TRBV28,.,TGTGCCAGCAGTTATTTTCAGGGGGCCTACGAGCAGTACTTC,CASSYFQGAYEQYF
TRBD2,TRBJ2-7,TRBV28,.,TGTGCCAGCAGTTTGAGCGGGAGCTCCTACGAGCAGTACTTC,CASSLSGSSYEQYF
.,TRBJ2-2,TRBV6-1,.,TGTGCCAGCAGTGGTTGGACGGTGGGGGCCGGGGAGCTGTTTTTT,CASSGWTVGAGELFF
TRBD2,TRBJ2-7,TRBV13,.,TGTGCCAGCAGCTCCGGGACTAGCGGGAGGATTTTCGAGCAGTACTTC,CASSSGTSGRIFEQYF
.,TRBJ2-7,TRBV29-1,.,TGCAGCGTAGAACAGGGCCCCCTCTACGAGCAGTACTTC,CSVEQGPLYEQYF
TRBD2,TRBJ2-5,TRBV6-1,.,TGTGCCAGCAGTGAAGGGGTTAGCGGGACCATTTCCGAAGAGACCCAGTACTTC,CASSEGVSGTISEETQYF
TRBD2,TRBJ2-1,TRBV27,.,TGTGCCAGCAGTTCCACCTGGACTAGCGGGAGGGATAACTACAATGAGCAGTTCTTC,CASSSTWTSGRDNYNEQFF
.,TRBJ2-5,TRBV13,.,TGTGCCAGCAGCTTAGTACCCAACCAAGAGACCCAGTACTTC,CASSLVPNQETQYF
TRBD1,TRBJ2-3,TRBV5-6,.,TGTGCCAGCAGGGGGACAGGGACAGATACGCAGTATTTT,CASRGTGTDTQYF
.,TRBJ1-2,TRBV6-5,.,TGTGCCAGCAGAACTCATAACTATGGCTACACCTTC,CASRTHNYGYTF
.,TRBJ1-2,TRBV28,.,TGTGCCAGCAGTTTTCCCGGAACCCGCAACTATGGCTACACCTTC,CASSFPGTRNYGYTF
.,TRBJ2-7,TRBV5-6,.,TGTGCCAGCAGCCCGGCACCTCGGTCGGAAAGGTCCTACGAGCAGTACTTC,CASSPAPRSERSYEQYF
.,TRBJ1-5,TRBV27,.,TGTGCCACCACAGGAGCGACGGGCCAGCCCCAGCATTTT,CATTGATGQPQHF
.,TRBJ2-5,TRBV7-9,.,TGTGCCAGCAGACCGAGCGGTTTGTCCAGGATACAAGAGACCCAGTACTTC,CASRPSGLSRIQETQYF
TRBD2,TRBJ2-1,TRBV7-2,.,TGTGCCAGCAGCCCGCTCGGGGGGTTAGCGGGACATAACAATGAGCAGTTCTTC,CASSPLGGLAGHNNEQFF
.,TRBJ2-7,TRBV6-5,.,TGTGCCAGCAGTTACGGGAACAACGAGCAGTACTTC,CASSYGNNEQYF
.,TRBJ2-1,TRBV5-6,.,TGTGCCAGCAACATAAGGGACCGATCGAATGAGCAGTTCTTC,CASNIRDRSNEQFF
TRBD2,TRBJ2-4,TRBV25-1,once,TGTGCCAACATGGAGGGCGGGAGGGGGGTGAGAAACATTCAGTACTTC,CANMEGGRGVRNIQYF
.,TRBJ1-2,TRBV2,.,TGTGCCAGCACCCTGGCCAGTATAGATGGCTACACCTTC,CASTLASIDGYTF
TRBD1,TRBJ2-7,TRBV19,.,TGTGCCAGTAGTACCGGACAGGGGGGTGCGCAGTACTTC,CASSTGQGGAQYF
.,TRBJ2-3,TRBV9,.,TGTGCCAGCAGCGTCCGGGAAACATGGGGCACAGATACGCAGTATTTT,CASSVRETWGTDTQYF
.,TRBJ2-7,TRBV7-8,.,TGTGCCAGCAGCTTAGAAAAAAGGTACGAGCAGTACTTC,CASSLEKRYEQYF
.,TRBJ1-2,TRBV29-1,once,TGCAGCGTCTGGGGGGGGTCATATGGCTACACCTTC,CSVWGGSYGYTF
.,TRBJ2-7,TRBV5-6,.,TGTGCCAGCAGTCAAACGGACACCTCCTACGAGCAGTACTTC,CASSQTDTSYEQYF
.,TRBJ2-2,TRBV27,.,TGTGCCAGCAGTTCCCCCCCGGGTGGGGAGCTGTTTTTT,CASSSPPGGELFF
.,TRBJ2-2,TRBV15,once,TGTGCCACCGATGAAGAGGGCCTCACCGGGGAGCTGTTTTTT,CATDEEGLTGELFF
.,TRBJ2-7,TRBV5-5,.,TGTGCCAGCAGCTTGGGGGGGTTCGAGCAGTACTTC,CASSLGGFEQYF